This T cell receptor (beta chain) was recovered during a study of technical replicates of blood from a handful of donors. Germline lookup yields CDR1 MNHNS and CDR2 SASEGT. Between the trimmed V and J ends, which lost 6 bases and 7 bases, there was a span of 19 bases. This CDR3 has 15 residues. Assay used: immunoSEQ multiplex PCR; TCRdb lists only in-frame clones, some missing. The table records approximately 82,000 clones, 85% to 95% of them present only once. The chain combines TRBV6-1 with TRBJ1-5; D not certain. What was sequenced was T cells isolated from PBMCs. The receptor was derived from a human donor in good health. The CDR3 loop reads CASRGGPVSRQPQHF. The CDR3 DNA reads TGTGCCAGCAGGGGAGGGCCCGTTTCAAGACAGCCCCAGCATTTT.